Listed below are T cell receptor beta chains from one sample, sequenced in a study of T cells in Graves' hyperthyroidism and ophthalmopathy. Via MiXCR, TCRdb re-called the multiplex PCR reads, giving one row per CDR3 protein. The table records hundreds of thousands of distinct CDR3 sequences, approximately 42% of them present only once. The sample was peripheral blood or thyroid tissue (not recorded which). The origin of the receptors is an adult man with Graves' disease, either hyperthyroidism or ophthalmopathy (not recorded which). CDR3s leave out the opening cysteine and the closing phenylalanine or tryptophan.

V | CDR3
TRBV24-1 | ATSGLTGANVLT
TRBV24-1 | ATSDGGTANTEAF
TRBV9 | ASSRDGGYT
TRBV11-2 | ASSQAPEGMQPQH
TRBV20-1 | SAREDRSSYEQY
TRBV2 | ASSAGLAGGMDTGELF
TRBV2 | ASSDSPRTGTAF
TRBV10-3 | AISDRYYYEQY
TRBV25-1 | ASTEGGTEAF
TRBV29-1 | SVGRGDEKLF
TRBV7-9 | AVRGGRVEAF
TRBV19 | ASSARDRAKTEAF
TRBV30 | AAGRANQPQH
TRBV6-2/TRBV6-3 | ASSYKPGGETQY
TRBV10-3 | AISDRAKGNTEAF
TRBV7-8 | ASSHSRSPPYYSNQPQH
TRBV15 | ATSRGMGADEDEQY
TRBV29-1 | SVGGGTGSYNSPLH
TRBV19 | ASTTGGAHTEAF
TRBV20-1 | SAIPFLGGNSEEQY
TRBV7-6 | ASSLTSPQGANGYT
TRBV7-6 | ASSLDRTGQSYEQY
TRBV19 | ASSRTDNSPLH